This TCR beta chain was sequenced for a study of shared T cell receptors in the human thymus. Clones were read by immunoSEQ multiplex PCR, and TCRdb kept only the in-frame ones, dropping some. Seen here are over 350,000 clones, approximately 95% observed once, and the top ten hold approximately 0.02%. The clonotype was recovered from a human donor. The sample taken for sequencing was thymocytes.

CDR3 nucleotide sequence: TGTGCCACCAGCAGAGTACCGGGACAGGGGGCGGTTGGGCCCCAGCATTTT. Its translation: CATSRVPGQGAVGPQHF. The V and J genes are TRBV15 and TRBJ1-5; TRBD1 agrees at 12 bases. With V trimmed by 1 base and J by 9 bases, 10 bases remained unmatched. The CDR3 runs 17 residues. Germline V CDR1 and CDR2: LNHNV, YYDKDF (reference sequence).